This is a list of T cell receptor beta chains from one sample in a study of blood T cell repertoires in COVID-19. Profiled with immunoSEQ multiplex PCR; TCRdb holds only in-frame clones, not every one. The sample lists some 150,000 clones, approximately 80% occurring once. Specimen: peripheral blood. The receptors stem from a human donor in a cohort sampled during active COVID-19. Both conserved end residues are part of each CDR3. D genes are given only for firm matches. The size field is filled for only some rows; it gives once, few, many or a size class.

J | V | D | size | DNA | CDR3
TRBJ2-2 | TRBV11-3 | TRBD1 | NA | TGTGCCAGCTCTATGGGGACAGTTAACACCGGGGAGCTGTTTTTT | CASSMGTVNTGELFF
TRBJ1-4 | TRBV5-5 | TRBD1 | NA | TGTGCCAGCAGTTCGTCGACAGGGATGGCAACTAATGAAAAACTGTTTTTT | CASSSSTGMATNEKLFF
TRBJ2-3 | TRBV7-2 | TRBD1 | once | TGTGCCAGCAGCGAGGGGACAGGGACAGATACGCAGTATTTT | CASSEGTGTDTQYF
TRBJ2-4 | TRBV6-2/TRBV6-3 | TRBD1 | few | TGTGCCAGCAGTTACTTAGGGACAGGTCAAGCCAAAAACATTCAGTACTTC | CASSYLGTGQAKNIQYF
TRBJ1-6 | TRBV2 | TRBD1 | NA | TGTGCCAGCAGTGAAGGAACAGGGGGTTTTCAGGGTTCACCCCTCCACTTT | CASSEGTGGFQGSPLHF
TRBJ1-2 | TRBV11-3 | TRBD1 | once | TGTGCCAGCAGCCTCCGGGACAGCAATGGCTACACCTTC | CASSLRDSNGYTF
TRBJ2-7 | TRBV18 | NA | NA | TGTGCCAGCTCCCTCCAGGTCCAGGGCACCTACGAGCAGTACTTC | CASSLQVQGTYEQYF
TRBJ1-5 | TRBV19 | NA | NA | TGTGCCAGTAGTCCGGGGGGATATAGCAATCAGCCCCAGCATTTT | CASSPGGYSNQPQHF
TRBJ2-7 | TRBV11-3 | NA | few | TGTGCCAGCAGCTTGGGTGGGCGGGACTACGAGCAGTACTTC | CASSLGGRDYEQYF
TRBJ2-7 | TRBV25-1 | NA | NA | TGTGCCAGCAGTGCACCGGGGGACCTCTCCTACGAGCAGTACTTC | CASSAPGDLSYEQYF
TRBJ2-5 | TRBV6-5 | NA | once | TGTGCCAGCAGTCAGGGACTCGAGACCCAGTACTTC | CASSQGLETQYF
TRBJ2-1 | TRBV7-3 | TRBD1 | NA | TGTGCCAGCAGCCCACAGGGGATGGGGTACAATGAGCAGTTCTTC | CASSPQGMGYNEQFF
TRBJ1-4 | TRBV2 | NA | NA | TGTGCCAGCAGTGACCGAAGGGGGGGGGTATTCACTAATGAAAAACTGTTTTTT | CASSDRRGGVFTNEKLFF
TRBJ1-2 | TRBV24-1 | TRBD1 | NA | TGTGCCACCAGTGATCCCGACAGGGGCGACTATGGCTACACCTTC | CATSDPDRGDYGYTF
TRBJ2-3 | TRBV4-1 | TRBD2 | NA | TGCGCCAGCAGCCAAGACCCCCGGACTAGCGGGGGGGCCTCAGATACGCAGTATTTT | CASSQDPRTSGGASDTQYF
TRBJ1-2 | TRBV11-3 | NA | NA | TGTGCCAGCAGCGGGGAGGGCGTGGGCTACACCTTC | CASSGEGVGYTF
TRBJ2-2 | TRBV19 | NA | NA | TGTGCCTCCGGCAGGGCAGGCGGGGAGCTGTTTTTT | CASGRAGGELFF
TRBJ2-1 | TRBV4-1 | TRBD2 | NA | TGCGCCAGCAGCCCGTTCCTAGCGGGGGGGTCGAATGAGCAGTTCTTC | CASSPFLAGGSNEQFF
TRBJ1-2 | TRBV6-5 | NA | NA | TGTGCCAGCAGTTACAGATACCAGAACTATGGCTACACCTTC | CASSYRYQNYGYTF
TRBJ2-3 | TRBV7-2 | NA | NA | TGTGCCAGCAGCTTAAAGGGGGGGCCCACAGATACGCAGTATTTT | CASSLKGGPTDTQYF
TRBJ1-4 | TRBV6-5 | TRBD1 | NA | TGTGCCAGCAGGCCCCAGGGGGCAGGGGAAAAACTGTTTTTT | CASRPQGAGEKLFF
TRBJ2-1 | TRBV19 | TRBD2 | NA | TGTGCCAGTAGTATAGAAAAGGGGAGGGATGAGCAGTTCTTC | CASSIEKGRDEQFF
TRBJ2-5 | TRBV19 | NA | NA | TGTGCCAGTAGTCCTACAGGGAAGGAGACCCAGTACTTC | CASSPTGKETQYF
TRBJ1-1 | TRBV5-1 | NA | NA | TGCGCCAGCAGCCTCCCTAGTGGCACTGAAGCTTTCTTT | CASSLPSGTEAFF
TRBJ1-3 | TRBV4-2 | NA | NA | TGTGCCAGCAGCCAAGATTCGGGAAAGGGAGGAAACACCATATATTTT | CASSQDSGKGGNTIYF
TRBJ2-5 | TRBV9 | NA | NA | TGTGCCAGCAGCGTAGAGCCCCAAGGGGTAGAGACCCAGTACTTC | CASSVEPQGVETQYF
TRBJ1-5 | TRBV27 | NA | NA | TGTGCCAGCAGTCCCCCCCGTAGCGGAGGTCAGCCCCAGCATTTT | CASSPPRSGGQPQHF
TRBJ1-3 | TRBV11-3 | NA | NA | TGTGCCAGCAGCTTAGCGAGGGACTATAAAGGAAACACCATATATTTT | CASSLARDYKGNTIYF
TRBJ2-7 | TRBV15 | NA | once | TGTGCCACCAGCAGAGATGAGGCCAGGGCCCCCTACGAGCAGTACTTC | CATSRDEARAPYEQYF
TRBJ1-6 | TRBV18 | NA | NA | TGTGCCAGCTCACTGTCGGACAGCTATTCACCCCTCCACTTT | CASSLSDSYSPLHF
TRBJ2-7 | TRBV6-2/TRBV6-3 | TRBD2 | NA | TGTGCCAGCAGTCCCCGGGAGGTTGGGCCCCCCTACGAGCAGTACTTC | CASSPREVGPPYEQYF
TRBJ1-2 | TRBV3-1/TRBV3-2 | TRBD1 | NA | TGTGCCAGCAGCCAAGCCCGGACAGGCGGGCACTATGGCTACACCTTC | CASSQARTGGHYGYTF
TRBJ2-3 | TRBV30 | TRBD2 | NA | TGTGCCTGGAGCCCTGGGACTAGCGGTAGCACAGATACGCAGTATTTT | CAWSPGTSGSTDTQYF
TRBJ2-7 | TRBV6-2/TRBV6-3 | NA | NA | TGTGCCAGCAGTTACTCCCCGGGGTTGGGGCAGTACTTC | CASSYSPGLGQYF
TRBJ2-1 | TRBV27 | NA | NA | TGTGCCAGCAGTCCACCCCCAGGTGCTGAGCAGTTCTTC | CASSPPPGAEQFF
TRBJ2-3 | TRBV12-3/TRBV12-4 | NA | once | TGTGCCAGCAGTTTCAGAGATACGCAGTATTTT | CASSFRDTQYF
TRBJ2-2 | TRBV27 | TRBD2 | NA | TGTGCTGCGGGGGGTGTCACCGGGGAGCTGTTTTTT | CAAGGVTGELFF
TRBJ2-7 | TRBV6-1 | TRBD1 | NA | TGTGCCAGCAGTGAAGGCTTCGGACAGGGCGAGCAGTACTTC | CASSEGFGQGEQYF
TRBJ2-1 | TRBV4-1 | TRBD2 | NA | TGCGCCAGCAGCCAAGTTGGACTAGCGGGGGGGCCAAGGGACAATGAGCAGTTCTTC | CASSQVGLAGGPRDNEQFF
TRBJ1-2 | TRBV29-1 | TRBD1 | NA | TGCAGCGTTGAGGGGACAGGGCAGCTTGGCTATGGCTACACCTTC | CSVEGTGQLGYGYTF
TRBJ1-2 | TRBV6-6 | NA | few | TGTGCCAGCAGTTACCGTGGACTGTACACCTTC | CASSYRGLYTF